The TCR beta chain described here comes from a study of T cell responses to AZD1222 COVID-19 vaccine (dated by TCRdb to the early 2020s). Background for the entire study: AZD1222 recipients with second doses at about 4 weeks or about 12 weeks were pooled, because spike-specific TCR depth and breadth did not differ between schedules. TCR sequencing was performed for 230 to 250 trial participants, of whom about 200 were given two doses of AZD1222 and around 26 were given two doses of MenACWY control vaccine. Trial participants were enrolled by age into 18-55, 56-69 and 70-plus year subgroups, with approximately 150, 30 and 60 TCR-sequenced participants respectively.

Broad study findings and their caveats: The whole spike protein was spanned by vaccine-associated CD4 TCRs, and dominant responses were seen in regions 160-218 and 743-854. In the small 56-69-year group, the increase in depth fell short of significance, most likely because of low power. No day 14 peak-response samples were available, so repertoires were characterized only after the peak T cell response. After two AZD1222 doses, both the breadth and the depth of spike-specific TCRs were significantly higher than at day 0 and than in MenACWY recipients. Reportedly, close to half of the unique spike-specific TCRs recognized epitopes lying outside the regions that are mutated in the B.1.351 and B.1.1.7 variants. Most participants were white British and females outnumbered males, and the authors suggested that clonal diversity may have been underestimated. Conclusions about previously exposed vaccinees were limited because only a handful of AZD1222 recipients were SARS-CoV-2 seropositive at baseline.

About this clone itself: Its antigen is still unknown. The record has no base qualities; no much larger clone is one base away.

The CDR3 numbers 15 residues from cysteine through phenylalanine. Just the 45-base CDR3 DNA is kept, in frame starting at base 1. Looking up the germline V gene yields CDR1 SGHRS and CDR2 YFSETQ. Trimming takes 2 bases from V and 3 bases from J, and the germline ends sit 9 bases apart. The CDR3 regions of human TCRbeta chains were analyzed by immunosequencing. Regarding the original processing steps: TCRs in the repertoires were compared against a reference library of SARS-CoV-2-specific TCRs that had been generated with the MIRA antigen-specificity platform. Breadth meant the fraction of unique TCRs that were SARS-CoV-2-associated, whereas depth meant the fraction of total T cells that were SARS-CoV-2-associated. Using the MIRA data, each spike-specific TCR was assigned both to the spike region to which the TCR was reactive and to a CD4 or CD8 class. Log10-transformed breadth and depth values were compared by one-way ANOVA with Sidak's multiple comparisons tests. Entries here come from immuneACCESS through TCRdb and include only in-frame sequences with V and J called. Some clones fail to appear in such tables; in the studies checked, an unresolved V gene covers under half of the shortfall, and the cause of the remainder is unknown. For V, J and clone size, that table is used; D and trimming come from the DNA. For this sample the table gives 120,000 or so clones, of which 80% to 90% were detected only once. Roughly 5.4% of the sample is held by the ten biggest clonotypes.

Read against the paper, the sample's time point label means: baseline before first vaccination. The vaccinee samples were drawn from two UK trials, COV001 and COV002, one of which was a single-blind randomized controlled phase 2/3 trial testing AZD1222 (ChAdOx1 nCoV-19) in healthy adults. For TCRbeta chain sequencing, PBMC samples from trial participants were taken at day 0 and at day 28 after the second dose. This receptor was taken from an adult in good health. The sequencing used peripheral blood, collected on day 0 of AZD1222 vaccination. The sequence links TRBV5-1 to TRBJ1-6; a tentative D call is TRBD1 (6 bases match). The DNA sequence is TGCGCCAGCAGCTTAGGACAGAGCTATAATTCACCCCTCCACTTT. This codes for CASSLGQSYNSPLHF. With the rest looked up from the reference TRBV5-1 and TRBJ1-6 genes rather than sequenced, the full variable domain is KAGVTQTPRYLIKTRGQQVTLSCSPISGHRSVSWYQQTPGQGLQFLFEYFSETQRNKGNFPGRFSGRQFSNSRSEMNVSTLELGDSALYLCASSLGQSYNSPLHFGNGTRLTVT.